The present T cell receptor beta chain was sequenced within a study of human T cells and chemical hapten exposure. Study in general: Mostly female patients had alopecia areata, totalis or universalis. Study results and limitations: TCRs at a frequency above 1 in 1000 stayed unchanged with DPC sensitization.

Time point in this sample: patch test 2, 6 weeks after DPC sensitization. Treatment defined: therapeutic diphenylcyclopropenone sensitization with weekly scalp DPC. A note on this clonotype: Antigen specificity is unknown.

This CDR3 spans 13 amino acids. The V gene's germline CDR1 is MNHEY and CDR2 SMNVEV (reference sequence). V lost 4 bases and J 7 bases, leaving 14 bases between the germline ends. TCRdb recomputed calls from the RACE reads with MiXCR, one row per CDR3 protein. The sample contains some 27,000 distinct CDR3 sequences, roughly a tenth of which appear only once. The sample here was whole blood, taken in connection with sensitization to the hapten diphenylcyclopropenone (DPC). The chain uses TRBV27 and TRBJ2-7, with D uncertain. The receptor was isolated from a man aged 25-45 years with alopecia areata. Some clones in this sample may be carry-over from other donors' samples. The CDR3 sequence: CASSSRADGEQYF. The DNA for the CDR3 is TGTGCCAGCAGTTCCCGGGCGGACGGGGAGCAGTACTTC.